This TCR beta chain was sequenced during a study of shared T cell receptors in the human thymus. The assay was immunoSEQ multiplex PCR, and TCRdb's table has in-frame clones only and misses some. The sample includes 720,000 or so clones, roughly 85% of them seen just once. CDR1 and CDR2 from the germline V gene are SGHVS and FQNEAQ. The ends were cut back, 4 bases at V and 8 bases at J, with 8 bases in the middle. CDR3 length equals 11 residues. This sample also belongs to another study, concerning human thymus T cells.

The genes are TRBV7-8 and TRBJ1-1, with a tentative D call TRBD1 (6 bases). Sequenced input: thymocytes. The clonotype comes from a girl less than two years old with a congenital heart defect. The DNA of the CDR3 is TGTGCCAGCAGCTCTACAGGGGAAGCTTTCTTT. This gives the protein CASSSTGEAFF.